This T cell receptor (beta chain) was recovered during a study of T cells in localized non-small cell lung cancer. Study outcomes and limitations: It was uninvolved adjacent lung that showed the highest T cell clonality, exceeding tumor. Longer overall survival associated with higher blood T cell density; shorter survival with higher adjacent-lung clonality. Appearances in adjacent lung were noted for a median approximately 58 of the top 100 tumor clones. Sequencing involved a lone tumor region, leaving heterogeneity possible.

This clone was seen only once. Its antigen is not known. Clones were read by immunoSEQ multiplex PCR, and TCRdb kept only the in-frame ones, dropping some. Of tens of thousands of clones in the sample, about nine tenths were seen once. The CDR3 covers 13 residues. V was pared by 5 bases and J by 0 bases, with 5 bases between. The germline gives CDR1 MNHNS, CDR2 SASEGT. The chain uses TRBV6-1 and TRBJ1-3; D uncertain. This specimen consisted of peripheral blood, obtained before any cancer treatment. This TCR was recovered from a man between 40 and 70 years old with stage I squamous cell lung carcinoma. CDR3 residues: CASSPLSGNTIYF. In DNA, the CDR3 is TGTGCCAGCAGTCCACTCTCTGGAAACACCATATATTTT.